The next 10 T cell receptor beta chains were all read from a single sample in a study of OX40 agonist ivuxolimab in advanced cancers. Repertoires were generated with immunoSEQ multiplex PCR, while TCRdb's copy carries only in-frame clones and drops some. The sample shows fewer than 45,000 clones, more than 70% of them seen only once. Sequences were derived from CD4+ or CD8+ T cells sorted from blood, sampled in a trial of the OX40 agonist ivuxolimab. These receptors came from an adult with an advanced solid tumor such as melanoma, head and neck, liver or kidney cancer.

Written as DNA, the CDR3 is TGTGCCAGCAGTTTAACGCAAGGCTCGTGGGATGAATACGGCTACACCTTC. This translates into CASSLTQGSWDEYGYTF. The V gene is TRBV27, the J gene TRBJ1-2; D not certain. The CDR3 contains 17 residues. Germline lookup yields CDR1 MNHEY and CDR2 SMNVEV (reference sequence). Between the trimmed V and J ends, which lost 2 bases and 8 bases, there was a span of 24 bases.

V gene TRBV13 combines with J gene TRBJ2-5, with 9 bases matching TRBD2. The V gene end was trimmed by 5 bases and the J gene end by 5 bases; junction bases not matched to a gene: 15. Germline CDR1 and CDR2: PRHDT and FYEKMQ (reference sequence). The CDR3 runs 17 residues. The CDR3 loop reads CASSPNPGTSKEETQYF. CDR3 in DNA: TGTGCCAGCAGCCCCAATCCCGGGACTAGCAAAGAGGAGACCCAGTACTTC.

Worth noting for this clone: This sample also contains other DNA sequences that code for the same CDR3. The chain combines TRBV4-1 with TRBJ2-1; D unresolved. This CDR3 contains 16 residues. CDR1 is MGHRA, CDR2 YSYEKL, per germline. Trimming removed 0 bases at V and 6 bases at J, with 15 bases between. The CDR3: CASSQEPGLLSNEQFF. CDR3 coding DNA: TGCGCCAGCAGCCAAGAACCCGGTCTCTTAAGCAATGAGCAGTTCTTC.

The chain uses TRBV19 and TRBJ2-1; TRBD2 might be the D (7 bases). CDR1 is LNHDA, CDR2 SQIVND, per germline (reference sequence). V dropped 3 bases and J dropped 1 base, with 16 bases sitting between them. This CDR3 spans 17 amino acids. Here the CDR3 reads CASSMGGGDLSYNEQFF. CDR3 DNA sequence: TGTGCCAGTAGTATGGGAGGGGGGGATCTTTCCTACAATGAGCAGTTCTTC.

The rearrangement uses TRBV5-4 and TRBJ2-7; 8 bases agree with TRBD2. Germline values: CDR1 SGHNT, CDR2 YYREEE (reference sequence). V lost 2 bases to trimming and J lost 0 bases; unmatched junction nucleotides: 10. The CDR3 runs 17 residues. The CDR3 region is CASSFRGVLAASYEQYF. In nucleotides, the CDR3 is TGTGCCAGCAGCTTTAGAGGGGTACTAGCGGCCTCCTACGAGCAGTACTTC.

This sequence joins TRBV29-1 and TRBJ2-7; 12 nucleotides match TRBD2. J gave up 1 base and V 4 bases, and 5 bases lay outside the gene matches. Per the germline V gene, CDR1 is SQVTM and CDR2 is ANQGSEA. CDR3 length: 15 residues. The CDR3: CSVGTSGIPSYEQYF. CDR3 coding DNA: TGCAGCGTTGGGACTAGCGGGATCCCATCCTACGAGCAGTACTTC.

The chain couples TRBV7-9 to TRBJ2-1; TRBD2 agrees at 12 bases. V gave up 4 bases and J gave up 8 bases; unmatched junction bases: 9. The CDR3 covers 16 residues. Germline V gives CDR1 SEHNR, CDR2 FQNEAQ (reference sequence). The CDR3 sequence: CASSSPLAGGPDEQFF. The CDR3 bases are TGTGCCAGCAGCTCCCCCCTAGCGGGAGGGCCAGATGAGCAGTTCTTC.

The chain uses TRBV4-2 and TRBJ2-5; 10 positions agree with TRBD2. CDR1 LGHNA and CDR2 YNFKEQ come from the germline V gene. The CDR3 runs to 16 residues. J gave up 5 bases and V 4 bases, and 10 bases lay outside the gene matches. This CDR3 reads CASSPSLAGEVETQYF. The CDR3 DNA reads TGTGCCAGCAGCCCCTCGCTAGCGGGAGAGGTGGAGACCCAGTACTTC.

CDR3 nucleotide sequence: TGTGCCAGCAGTGAACAGTATTGGATGGAGTTCTATGGCTACACCTTC. It encodes CASSEQYWMEFYGYTF. V and J are TRBV6-1 and TRBJ1-2; D call uncertain. This CDR3 has 16 amino acids. Germline CDR1 and CDR2: MNHNS and SASEGT. Trimming took off 2 bases at V and 4 bases at J, with 17 bases between the two ends.

V usage is TRBV2 and J usage is TRBJ2-4; 10 nucleotides line up with TRBD2. V lost 7 bases to trimming and J lost 5 bases; unmatched junction nucleotides: 5. This CDR3 has 14 residues. Germline CDR1 is SNHLY and CDR2 is FYNNEI. This CDR3 reads CASTDLAGENIQYF. The CDR3, as DNA: TGTGCCAGCACAGACCTAGCGGGAGAAAACATTCAGTACTTC.